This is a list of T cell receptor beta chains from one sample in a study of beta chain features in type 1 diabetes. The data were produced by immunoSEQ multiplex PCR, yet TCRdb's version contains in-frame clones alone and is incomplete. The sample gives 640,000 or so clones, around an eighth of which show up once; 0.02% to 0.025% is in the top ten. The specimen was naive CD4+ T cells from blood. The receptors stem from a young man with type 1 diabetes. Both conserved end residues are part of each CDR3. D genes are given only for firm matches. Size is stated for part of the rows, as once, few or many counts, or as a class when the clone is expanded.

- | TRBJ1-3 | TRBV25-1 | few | CASSDREFSGNTIYF | TGTGCCAGCAGTGACAGGGAGTTCTCTGGAAACACCATATATTTT
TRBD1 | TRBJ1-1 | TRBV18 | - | CASSLRDSKSEAFF | TGTGCCAGCTCACTACGGGACAGCAAATCTGAAGCTTTCTTT
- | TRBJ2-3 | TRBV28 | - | CASSLLWGASSTDTQYF | TGTGCCAGCAGTCTTCTTTGGGGGGCTTCTAGCACAGATACGCAGTATTTT
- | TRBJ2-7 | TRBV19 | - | CASSNNGVYEQYF | TGTGCCAGTAGTAACAACGGGGTCTACGAGCAGTACTTC
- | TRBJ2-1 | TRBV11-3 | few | CASSLRGDEQFF | TGTGCCAGCAGCTTAAGGGGCGATGAGCAGTTCTTC
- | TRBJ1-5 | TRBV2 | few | CASSEVVGGSQHF | TGTGCCAGCAGTGAAGTAGTTGGAGGTAGTCAGCATTTT
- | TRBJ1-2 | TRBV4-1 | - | CASSRTAYGYTF | TGCGCCAGCAGCCGGACGGCCTATGGCTACACCTTC
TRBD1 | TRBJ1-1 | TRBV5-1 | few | CASSSGQVTTEAFF | TGCGCCAGCAGCTCCGGACAGGTAACAACTGAAGCTTTCTTT
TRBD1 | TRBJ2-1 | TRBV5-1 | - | CASSLTPGQGGRMNEQFF | TGCGCCAGCAGCTTAACCCCGGGACAGGGTGGGAGAATGAATGAGCAGTTCTTC
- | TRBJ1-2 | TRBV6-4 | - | CASSDSTGWRNYGYTF | TGTGCCAGCAGTGACTCGACCGGGTGGCGGAACTATGGCTACACCTTC
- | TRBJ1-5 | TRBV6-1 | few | CASSNQPQHF | TGTGCCAGCAGCAATCAGCCCCAGCATTTT
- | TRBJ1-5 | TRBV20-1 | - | CSGGSNQPQHF | TGCAGTGGTGGTAGCAATCAGCCCCAGCATTTT
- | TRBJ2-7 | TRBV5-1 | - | CASSFPESYEQYF | TGCGCCAGCAGCTTTCCCGAATCCTACGAGCAGTACTTC
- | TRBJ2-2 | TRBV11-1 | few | CASSLSEDTGELFF | TGTGCCAGCAGCTTATCGGAGGACACCGGGGAGCTGTTTTTT
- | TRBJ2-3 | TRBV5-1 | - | CASSSGFTDTQYF | TGCGCCAGCAGCTCCGGTTTCACAGATACGCAGTATTTT
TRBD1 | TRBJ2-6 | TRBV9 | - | CASSSTGGNSGANVLTF | TGTGCCAGCAGCTCGACAGGGGGCAACTCTGGGGCCAACGTCCTGACTTTC
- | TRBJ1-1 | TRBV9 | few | CASSVGGQTNTEAFF | TGTGCCAGCAGCGTAGGAGGGCAGACGAACACTGAAGCTTTCTTT
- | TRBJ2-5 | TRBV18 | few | CASSPVSETQYF | TGTGCCAGCTCACCAGTTTCGGAGACCCAGTACTTC
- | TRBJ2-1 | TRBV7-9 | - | CASSLVSHEEAPGYEQFF | TGTGCCAGCAGCTTAGTCAGTCATGAAGAGGCCCCGGGTTATGAGCAGTTCTTC
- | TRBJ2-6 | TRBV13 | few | CASSSRFLWGAFTSGANVLTF | TGTGCCAGCAGCTCCCGTTTCCTATGGGGGGCTTTCACCTCTGGGGCCAACGTCCTGACTTTC
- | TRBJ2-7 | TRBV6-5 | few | CASRSRQLLSYEQYF | TGTGCCAGCAGATCCCGGCAGCTACTTTCCTACGAGCAGTACTTC
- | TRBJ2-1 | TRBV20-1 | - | CSKSSYNEQFF | TGCAGTAAGAGCTCCTACAATGAGCAGTTCTTC
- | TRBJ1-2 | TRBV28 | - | CASSSGSYGYTF | TGTGCCAGCAGTTCGGGCAGCTATGGCTACACCTTC
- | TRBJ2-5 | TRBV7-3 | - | CASSPRALGGETQYF | TGTGCCAGCAGCCCCCGCGCTCTGGGGGGAGAGACCCAGTACTTC
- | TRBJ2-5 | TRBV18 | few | CASSPRPGQETQYF | TGTGCCAGCTCACCACGTCCTGGCCAAGAGACCCAGTACTTC